This passage covers 21 T cell receptor beta chains from one sample sequenced in a study of cytotoxic CD8 clonotypes in ibrutinib-treated CLL. Sequenced by immunoSEQ multiplex PCR; TCRdb stores in-frame clones only, minus some. The table lists 130,000 or so clones, approximately 77% of them singletons. The input for sequencing was PBMCs, taken after 12 months of ibrutinib treatment. The receptors stem from a human donor with chronic lymphocytic leukemia.

This chain links TRBV5-4 with TRBJ2-3; the D gene is possibly TRBD2 (6 bases). Germline V gene lookup returns CDR1 SGHNT and CDR2 YYREEE (reference sequence). CDR3 length equals 15 residues. Deletions cut 1 base from V and 2 bases from J, with 11 bases between. CDR3 coding DNA: TGTGCCAGCAGCTTGTTCGGGAGCTTCACAGATACGCAGTATTTT. Encoded protein: CASSLFGSFTDTQYF.

This chain joins TRBV6-1 and TRBJ2-7, with TRBD2 as a possible D gene (5 bases). This CDR3 has 11 amino acids. Germline V gene sequence: CDR1 MNHNS, CDR2 SASEGT. Trimming removed 7 bases from V and 5 bases from J, with 9 bases in between. For the CDR3, the DNA is TGTGCCAGCAAGCGGTGGGACGAGCAGTACTTC. Protein sequence: CASKRWDEQYF.

V usage is TRBV18 and J usage is TRBJ1-4, with D possibly TRBD1 on 5 matching bases. CDR3 size: 14 residues. V lost 3 bases and J lost 3, with 8 bases in between. Germline CDR1 is KGHSH and CDR2 is LQKENI. The DNA for the CDR3 is TGTGCCAGCTCACCGATGGGACCTAATGAAAAACTGTTTTTT. It encodes CASSPMGPNEKLFF.

This clone was counted a few times. The J gene is TRBJ2-7, the V gene TRBV7-9; no reliable D call. The V and J ends lost 4 bases and 1 base respectively, with 5 bases between them. The CDR3 extends over 12 amino acids. Germline values: CDR1 SEHNR, CDR2 FQNEAQ (reference sequence). In DNA form, the CDR3 reads TGTGCCAGCAGCTGGGGATCCTACGAGCAGTACTTC. It translates to CASSWGSYEQYF.

This clone occurred once. The genes are TRBV7-9 and TRBJ2-5; 12 bases are shared with TRBD2. There are 16 residues in the CDR3. Germline loops: CDR1 SEHNR, CDR2 FQNEAQ (reference sequence). V lost 5 bases and J lost 5; bases outside the gene matches: 9. The CDR3 nucleotides read TGTGCCAGCAGCGAACGACTAGCGGGAGTGGGGGAGACCCAGTACTTC. It yields the protein CASSERLAGVGETQYF.

In its sample, this clone was seen once. The rearrangement uses TRBV10-1 and TRBJ1-2; no firm D call. V was clipped by 6 bases and J by 7 bases, with 12 bases between them. This CDR3 spans 12 amino acids. Germline values: CDR1 WNHNN, CDR2 SYGVQD (reference sequence). The CDR3 spells CASRRRPGGYTF. CDR3 coding DNA: TGCGCCAGCAGGCGCCGTCCCGGTGGCTACACCTTC.

The chain couples TRBV20-1 to TRBJ1-3; no firm D call. Per the germline V gene, CDR1 is DFQATT and CDR2 is SNEGSKA (reference sequence). Trimming cost V 5 bases and J 2 bases, with 4 bases left between them. The CDR3 runs 11 residues. CDR3 in DNA: TGCAGTGCTTCAACTGGAAACACCATATATTTT. Encoded protein: CSASTGNTIYF.

Only one count was recorded for this clone. The rearrangement links TRBV28 to TRBJ2-3, with TRBD2 matching over 9 bases. Losses at the gene ends were 6 bases for V and 8 bases for J; bases not matched to a gene: 6. This CDR3 has 13 residues. CDR1 MDHEN and CDR2 SYDVKM come from the germline V gene. CDR3 residues: CASSRGGGVTQYF. CDR3 in DNA: TGTGCCAGCAGCCGCGGGGGGGGCGTTACGCAGTATTTT.

The genes are TRBV5-7 and TRBJ2-7; 8 nucleotides line up with TRBD1. TRBV5-7 has ORF status, its function being uncertain. CDR3 length equals 13 residues. The ends lost 6 bases at V and 2 bases at J; junction bases unmatched: 4. CDR3 DNA sequence: TGTGCCAGCAACCCGACAGGGGCCTACGAGCAGTACTTC. Encoded protein: CASNPTGAYEQYF.

This rearrangement joins TRBV12-5 to TRBJ2-7, with 12 bases lining up with TRBD2. Germline V lookup: CDR1 LGHNT, CDR2 FRNRAP. V shed 3 bases and J 4 bases; nucleotides not matched to a gene: 1. The CDR3 loop spans 14 amino acids. In DNA form, the CDR3 reads TGTGCTAGTGGTTTACTAGCGGGAGGATACGAGCAGTACTTC. Protein product: CASGLLAGGYEQYF.

V is TRBV30 and J is TRBJ2-3, with TRBD2 identical over 7 bases. CDR1 and CDR2 (germline): GTSNPN, SVGIG (reference sequence). The V segment lost 4 bases and the J segment 9 bases; nucleotides outside the gene matches: 7. The CDR3 totals 12 residues. The CDR3 is CAWTHTSATQYF. The CDR3 DNA reads as TGTGCCTGGACCCACACTAGCGCAACGCAGTATTTT.

This clone has more than one count but fewer than ten. The chain uses TRBV7-9 and TRBJ2-7; 8 positions match TRBD1. CDR1 is SEHNR and CDR2 is FQNEAQ in the germline V gene (reference sequence). J was trimmed by 2 bases and V by 4 bases; bases with no gene match: 7. The length of the CDR3 is 15 residues. CDR3 coding DNA: TGTGCCAGCAGCTCCCCTTCACAGGGGGCCTACGAGCAGTACTTC. It is translated as CASSSPSQGAYEQYF.

The CDR3 nucleotides are TGCGCCAGCAGCCAAGACCTTGGACTAGTAGGTTCCGAGCAGTACTTC. Translation gives CASSQDLGLVGSEQYF. V and J are TRBV4-1 and TRBJ2-7; 7 bases map to TRBD2. This CDR3 is 16 amino acids long. In germline, CDR1 is MGHRA, CDR2 YSYEKL. The V segment lost 0 bases and the J segment 6 bases; nucleotides outside the gene matches: 11.

The rearrangement joins TRBV12-2 to TRBJ2-3. TRBV12-2 is a recognized pseudogene. The CDR3 sequence is 15 residues long. The CDR3 nucleotides read TGTGCAAGTCGCTTGTACGGTTTTAGGACAGATACGCAGTATTTT. Protein: CASRLYGFRTDTQYF.

The chain combines TRBV19 with TRBJ2-7; D may match TRBD1 or TRBD2 (5 bases each). With 5 bases removed from V and 4 bases from J, the gap between germline ends came to 6 bases. The CDR3 contains 11 residues. Germline V gene data show CDR1 as LNHDA and CDR2 as SQIVND (reference sequence). The CDR3 nucleotides read TGTGCCAGTAGTGGGGGTTACGAGCAGTACTTC. It encodes CASSGGYEQYF.

The chain links TRBV5-1 to TRBJ1-6, with TRBD1 identical over 8 bases. The CDR3 consists of 14 residues. CDR1 and CDR2 from the germline V gene are SGHRS and YFSETQ. Trimming cost V 7 bases and J 7 bases; bases outside gene matches: 7. The CDR3 spells CASSMDRVNSPLHF. The CDR3 region has the DNA TGCGCCAGCTCGATGGACAGGGTAAATTCACCCCTCCACTTT. The full variable domain, completed using reference TRBV5-1 and TRBJ1-6, is KAGVTQTPRYLIKTRGQQVTLSCSPISGHRSVSWYQQTPGQGLQFLFEYFSETQRNKGNFPGRFSGRQFSNSRSEMNVSTLELGDSALYLCASSMDRVNSPLHFGNGTRLTVT.

This clone has just a few counts. This chain links TRBV6-5 with TRBJ2-7; 7 nucleotides align to TRBD2. With 6 bases clipped from V and 6 bases from J, the junction kept 5 bases outside the gene matches. There are 12 residues in the CDR3. Germline CDR1 is MNHEY and CDR2 is SVGAGI. The CDR3 nucleotides are TGTGCCAGCAGGACCGGGGGGTCCGAGCAGTACTTC. Translating gives CASRTGGSEQYF.

This clone has only one observation. The rearrangement uses TRBV12-5 and TRBJ1-3, with 8 nucleotides matching TRBD1. This CDR3 has 16 residues. Trimming cost V 4 bases and J 0 bases; bases outside gene matches: 5. CDR1 is LGHNT, CDR2 FRNRAP, per germline. The CDR3 reads CASGSGQGLSGNTIYF. Here the CDR3 DNA reads TGTGCTAGTGGTTCCGGACAGGGCCTCTCTGGAAACACCATATATTTT.

The chain has TRBV18 and TRBJ1-5; TRBD1 agrees at 7 bases. The V gene end was trimmed by 1 base and the J gene end by 7 bases; junction bases not matched to a gene: 4. The CDR3 is made up of 14 amino acids. Germline V gene sequence: CDR1 KGHSH, CDR2 LQKENI. Here the CDR3 reads CASSPQGAGQPQHF. DNA of the CDR3: TGTGCCAGCTCACCACAGGGGGCGGGGCAGCCCCAGCATTTT.

The chain is built from TRBV28 and TRBJ1-2; tentative D call: TRBD1 (6 bases). The V end was cut by 3 bases, the J end by 6 bases, with 14 bases between. The CDR3 extends over 14 amino acids. Germline V lookup: CDR1 MDHEN, CDR2 SYDVKM. CDR3 region: CASSFLTGRNGYTF. The CDR3 DNA sequence: TGTGCCAGCAGTTTTCTTACAGGGCGGAATGGCTACACCTTC.

A remark on this clone: This may be a read error, as it is one base from a much larger clone. Different DNA sequences within this sample yield the same CDR3. The chain has TRBV2 and TRBJ2-7, with 9 bases aligning to TRBD2. CDR1 is SNHLY and CDR2 is FYNNEI in the germline V gene. The CDR3 is 14 amino acids. The J segment lost 6 bases and the V segment lost 8 bases, leaving 11 bases of the junction unmatched. The CDR3, as DNA: TGTGCCAGCGCGGAGACTAGCGGAAGAAGCGAGCAGTACTTC. Residues: CASAETSGRSEQYF.